This T cell receptor beta chain stems from a study of metastatic and nonmetastatic thyroid tumors. Study background: The authors compared repertoires across blood and tumor or nodule tissue from malignant and benign thyroid patients.

Between the trimmed V and J ends, which lost 5 bases and 8 bases, there was a span of 13 bases. Germline V gene lookup returns CDR1 SGDLS and CDR2 YYNGEE. The CDR3 totals 12 residues. TCRdb reassembled clones from the PCR reads with MiXCR. The table records some 7,300 clones, around two fifths of them present only once. Not a single patient had been given any form of treatment at any point before undergoing thyroid surgery. The chain joins TRBV9 to TRBJ1-2; tentative D call: TRBD1 (5 bases). The TCR comes from a female donor with papillary thyroid cancer or a benign thyroid nodule (not recorded which). Some clones in this sample may be carry-over from other donors' samples. Sequencing input: tumor tissue. For the CDR3, the DNA is TGTGCCAGCAGGACGGCCGGGGGGGGCTACACCTTC. Translated: CASRTAGGGYTF.